Shown below are 8 T cell receptor beta chains from a single sample sequenced in a study of blood T cell repertoires in COVID-19. Only in-frame clones appear in the TCRdb table, and some are missing; sequencing was by immunoSEQ multiplex PCR. The profile shows about 200,000 clones, less than 90% of them singletons. Sequenced: PBMCs or T cells enriched from blood (not recorded which). Receptors originate from a woman aged 25-40 years who had been exposed to COVID-19.

The chain recombines TRBV30 with TRBJ1-1; a weak D match, TRBD1 (5 bases). Germline V CDR1 and CDR2: GTSNPN, SVGIG (reference sequence). The CDR3 contains 17 residues. Trimming took 3 bases from V and 0 from J, leaving 20 bases between them. The CDR3 reads CAWRGHRVSTMNTEAFF. CDR3 DNA sequence: TGTGCCTGGAGGGGGCACAGAGTTAGCACAATGAACACTGAAGCTTTCTTT.

The J gene is TRBJ2-7, the V gene TRBV11-3; a weak D match, TRBD1 (6 bases). From germline, CDR1 is SGHNT and CDR2 YENEEA. The ends were cut back, 3 bases at V and 7 bases at J, with 25 bases in the middle. This CDR3 comprises 17 residues. CDR3 sequence: CASSFQGNSAVSREQYF. The CDR3 DNA reads as TGTGCCAGCAGCTTTCAGGGGAATAGCGCGGTAAGCAGGGAGCAGTACTTC. Looking up the rest from reference TRBV11-3 and TRBJ2-7 gives the full variable domain: EAGVVQSPRYKIIEKKQPVAFWCNPISGHNTLYWYLQNLGQGPELLIRYENEEAVDDSQLPKDRFSAERLKGVDSTLKIQPAELGDSAVYLCASSFQGNSAVSREQYFGPGTRLTVT.

In this sample, this clone turned up a few times. CDR3 loop: CASRDRARMGEAFF. In nucleotides, the CDR3 is TGTGCCAGCAGGGACAGGGCCAGGATGGGTGAAGCTTTCTTT. The chain combines TRBV6-5 with TRBJ1-1; 8 bases are shared with TRBD1. CDR1 is MNHEY, CDR2 SVGAGI, per germline. This CDR3 is 14 amino acids long. With 6 bases clipped from V and 7 bases from J, the junction kept 10 bases outside the gene matches.

V and J are TRBV6-4 and TRBJ1-2; the D is unclear. CDR1 is MRHNA and CDR2 is SNTAGT in the germline V gene. The CDR3 is 14 residues long. V was pared by 0 bases and J by 0 bases, with 5 bases between. The CDR3 region has the DNA TGTGCCAGCAGTGACTCTCACACTAACTATGGCTACACCTTC. Translated: CASSDSHTNYGYTF.

V gene TRBV18 combines with J gene TRBJ2-3; 8 bases map to TRBD2. The CDR3 runs to 14 residues. Per germline, CDR1 KGHSH and CDR2 LQKENI. The J segment lost 6 bases and the V segment lost 1 base, leaving 3 bases of the junction unmatched. This CDR3 is CASSPLGGRDTQYF. DNA of the CDR3: TGTGCCAGCTCACCACTTGGCGGGAGGGATACGCAGTATTTT.

In this sample, this clone turned up once. One end of the junction does not line up with germline, which may come from a read error. V gene TRBV10-3 combines with J gene TRBJ1-4, with TRBD1 identical over 9 bases. The germline CDR1 and CDR2 sequences are ENHRY and SYGVKD. The CDR3 contains 11 residues. CDR3 nucleotides: TGTGCCATCAGTGATGGACAGGGGATGATTTTT. Its translation is CAISDGQGMIF.

The J gene is TRBJ2-5, the V gene TRBV5-6, with 7 bases identical to TRBD2. With V trimmed by 0 bases and J by 7 bases, 9 bases remained unmatched. CDR3 length: 15 residues. Germline V gene lookup returns CDR1 SGHDT and CDR2 YYEEEE. The CDR3 bases are TGTGCCAGCAGCTTGGAGGGACGATGGGGGGGGACCCAGTACTTC. It codes for CASSLEGRWGGTQYF.

The chain has TRBV7-2 and TRBJ1-1; 7 nucleotides align to TRBD1. The CDR3 length is 13 residues. V lost 5 bases and J lost 3; bases outside the gene matches: 3. Per germline, CDR1 SGHTA and CDR2 FQGNSA. The CDR3 region has the DNA TGTGCCAGCAGCGCTCAGGGGGACACTGAAGCTTTCTTT. This translates into CASSAQGDTEAFF.